This T cell receptor (beta chain) was documented in a study of response to subunit inactivated influenza vaccine. Study observations and caveats: Seasonal influenza vaccination, on each occasion, was suggested by the authors to recruit few new T cells.

Using its own MiXCR run on the RT-PCR reads, TCRdb lists one record per CDR3 protein. This table holds 600,000 to 700,000 distinct CDR3 sequences, 14% found once. This clonotype occurred a few times. Its matching antigen is unknown. Sequenced material: PBMCs from blood, taken around 15 days before vaccination. This clonotype originated in a man aged 45-65 years who received an inactivated influenza vaccine.

Here the CDR3 DNA reads TGTGCCAGCAGCCTCAGGGGGCGATTTGGGGGGAACACTGAAGCTTTCTTT. This translates into CASSLRGRFGGNTEAFF. The chain links TRBV3-1 to TRBJ1-1; 8 bases fit TRBD1. Germline loops: CDR1 LGHDT, CDR2 YNNKEL (reference sequence). The CDR3 is 17 residues long. The trim removed 4 bases at V and 1 base at J, leaving 11 bases unmatched. The entire variable domain, with the rest obtained from reference TRBV3-1 and TRBJ1-1, is as follows: DTAVSQTPKYLVTQMGNDKSIKCEQNLGHDTMYWYKQDSKKFLKIMFSYNNKELIINETVPNRFSPKSPDKAHLNLHINSLELGDSAVYFCASSLRGRFGGNTEAFFGQGTRLTVV.